Listed here are 11 T cell receptor beta chains from one sample, sequenced in a study of T cells in Graves' hyperthyroidism and ophthalmopathy. TCR beta CDR3 sequences were amplified from RNA transcripts. A first-round RT-PCR of the TCR CDR3 used the HTBI primer set. TCRdb re-derived calls from the multiplex PCR reads in MiXCR, one entry per CDR3 protein. Counted here are over 300,000 distinct CDR3 sequences, approximately 14% occurring once; the ten biggest clones make up roughly 11%. The sequencing sample was made of blood. Every receptor here comes from a woman between 55 and 75 years old with Graves' hyperthyroidism.

This clonotype was observed a handful of times. The chain recombines TRBV6-1 with TRBJ1-3, with 8 nucleotides matching TRBD1. Looked up from germline, CDR1 is MNHNS and CDR2 is SASEGT. The CDR3 has 17 residues. The V and J ends lost 5 bases and 4 bases, in that order; junction bases with no gene match: 13. In nucleotides, the CDR3 is TGTGCCAGCAGTCGGGCAGGGGGCATGAGTTCCGGAAACACCATATATTTT. It codes for CASSRAGGMSSGNTIYF.

V gene TRBV12-3 or TRBV12-4 combines with J gene TRBJ1-1, with a possible D match to TRBD1 (6 bases). The V end was cut by 3 bases, the J end by 5 bases, with 10 bases between. The CDR3 loop spans 13 amino acids. The CDR3: CASSFDRMTEAFF. Here the CDR3 DNA reads TGTGCCAGCAGTTTCGACAGGATGACTGAAGCTTTCTTT.

This clonotype was observed many times. The CDR3 spells CATAPGLGPYEQYF. CDR3 DNA sequence: TGTGCCACCGCGCCGGGACTAGGGCCCTACGAGCAGTACTTC. The rearrangement uses TRBV6-1 and TRBJ2-7; 8 bases line up with TRBD2. After removal of 10 bases from V and 2 bases from J, the junction contained 10 bases not matched to a gene. Germline V gene sequence: CDR1 MNHNS, CDR2 SASEGT. The CDR3 consists of 14 residues.

This clonotype was recorded a few times. The genes are TRBV18 and TRBJ2-7; TRBD2 is a possible D gene (5 bases). Germline lookup yields CDR1 KGHSH and CDR2 LQKENI. V dropped 5 bases and J dropped 5 bases, with 10 bases sitting between them. The CDR3 sequence is 12 residues long. The CDR3 DNA reads as TGTGCCAGCTCAGGGATGAGGGACGAGCAGTACTTC. Translated: CASSGMRDEQYF.

In this sample, this clonotype turned up many times. The rearrangement joins TRBV20-1 to TRBJ2-3; D is ambiguous. This CDR3 contains 15 residues. The germline V gene has CDR1 DFQATT and CDR2 SNEGSKA (reference sequence). V was shortened by 0 bases and J by 6 bases, with 16 bases between the two germline ends. Here the CDR3 DNA reads TGCAGTGCTAGAGATAATTGGCCATCTCAGGATACGCAGTATTTT. It encodes CSARDNWPSQDTQYF.

Ten or more counts support this clonotype. This chain connects TRBV5-1 to TRBJ2-7; D unclear. The CDR3 loop spans 13 amino acids. Per the germline V gene, CDR1 is SGHRS and CDR2 is YFSETQ. The V gene lost 0 bases and the J gene lost 3 bases, with 7 bases spanning the gap. The CDR3 region has the DNA TGCGCCAGCAGCTTGGAAGGCGGCTACGAGCAGTACTTC. Amino acid sequence: CASSLEGGYEQYF.

The chain uses TRBV30 and TRBJ1-1, with D perhaps matching TRBD1 (5 bases). V lost 3 bases, J lost 11 bases, and 16 bases lay in between. CDR1 is GTSNPN, CDR2 SVGIG, per germline (reference sequence). This CDR3 has 12 residues. CDR3 in amino acids: CAWSRAGRQAFF. CDR3 DNA sequence: TGTGCCTGGAGCCGTGCGGGGCGCCAGGCTTTCTTT.

This clonotype was picked up many times. The gene calls are TRBV7-9 and TRBJ2-5; 8 bases are shared with TRBD1. The CDR3 length is 14 residues. Germline lookup yields CDR1 SEHNR and CDR2 FQNEAQ (reference sequence). J gave up 4 bases and V 5 bases, and 6 bases lay outside the gene matches. CDR3 DNA sequence: TGTGCCAGCAGCCCCAGGGGGCTGGGAGAGACCCAGTACTTC. Protein sequence: CASSPRGLGETQYF.

The gene calls are TRBV5-6 and TRBJ2-1, with 9 bases matching TRBD2. Germline values: CDR1 SGHDT, CDR2 YYEEEE. The length of the CDR3 is 16 residues. Trimming took 0 bases from V and 5 from J; bases not matched to a gene: 6. The CDR3 bases are TGTGCCAGCAGCTTGGTAGGTAGCGGGAGCGACAATGAGCAGTTCTTC. Amino acids: CASSLVGSGSDNEQFF. Looking up the rest from reference TRBV5-6 and TRBJ2-1 gives the full variable domain: DAGVTQSPTHLIKTRGQQVTLRCSPKSGHDTVSWYQQALGQGPQFIFQYYEEEERQRGNFPDRFSGHQFPNYSSELNVNALLLGDSALYLCASSLVGSGSDNEQFFGPGTRLTVL.

The chain has TRBV30 and TRBJ2-1; 10 bases map to TRBD2. V was pared by 5 bases and J by 4 bases, with 20 bases of the junction left unmatched. Germline V gives CDR1 GTSNPN, CDR2 SVGIG (reference sequence). The CDR3 loop spans 19 amino acids. CDR3 nucleotide sequence: TGTGCCTGGCCGACGCCACAAGCGGGAGGGCCCTCGGCTTACAATGAGCAGTTCTTC. It specifies CAWPTPQAGGPSAYNEQFF.

The sample holds many counts of this clonotype. This sequence joins TRBV12-3 or TRBV12-4 and TRBJ2-7; D is possibly TRBD1 (5 bases). This CDR3 is 14 amino acids long. V lost 6 bases and J lost 2, with 14 bases in between. The CDR3 DNA sequence: TGTGCCAGCAGACGGACGACAGTAGCCTACGAGCAGTACTTC. Translating it yields CASRRTTVAYEQYF.